Given below is one TCR beta chain in context. Its antigen is currently unknown. Enrolled patients, whose metastatic non-small-cell lung cancer was chemo-refractory, received focal radiation plus CTLA-4 blockade with ipilimumab. The V segment lost 2 bases and the J segment 4 bases; nucleotides outside the gene matches: 9. CDR3 size: 16 residues. Germline V CDR1 and CDR2: SEHNR, FQNEAQ (reference sequence). This sample is part of a study of radiotherapy plus CTLA-4 blockade in lung cancer. Study background: Disease control was achieved by 31% of patients, and objective responses by about 17%. Study-wide points: In blood, after radiotherapy plus ipilimumab, tumor-derived TCR clones expanded.

Profiled with immunoSEQ multiplex PCR; TCRdb holds only in-frame clones, not every one. The sample includes roughly 53,000 clones, 84% of them seen just once. The clonotype was recovered from a human donor with non-small cell lung cancer whose response to radiotherapy plus ipilimumab could not be evaluated. Sequencing used peripheral blood, obtained from a patient treated with radiotherapy plus ipilimumab. The rearrangement joins TRBV7-9 to TRBJ2-3, with 7 bases matching TRBD2. The DNA of the CDR3 is TGTGCCAGCAGCTTATTTCGCGGGAGTTGGCCAGATACGCAGTATTTT. Translating gives CASSLFRGSWPDTQYF. Filled out from reference TRBV7-9 and TRBJ2-3, the complete variable domain reads DTGVSQNPRHKITKRGQNVTFRCDPISEHNRLYWYRQTLGQGPEFLTYFQNEAQLEKSRLLSDRFSAERPKGSFSTLEIQRTEQGDSAMYLCASSLFRGSWPDTQYFGPGTRLTVL.